One sample yielded the 30 T cell receptor beta chains listed below, sequenced in a study of vaccination and CD4 T cells after COVID-19. Regarding time point: late sampling 161 to 241 days after vaccination in a few convalescent patients. Indicated treatment: roughly 11-day PBMC culture with coronavirus spike peptide pools or control peptides (ViraFEST assay). The Oncomine TCR Beta short-read assay was applied to DNA of cultured CD4+ T cells. TCRdb independently ran MiXCR on the PCR reads; one entry per CDR3 protein. This sample carries tens of thousands of distinct CDR3 sequences, 35% of them seen once, and the ten largest clones take 8.6%. No cognate antigen is known for these TCRs. This specimen was CD4+ T cells from blood, cultured in vitro, taken about 7 months after SARS-CoV-2 vaccination. Source of these receptors: a human donor who had recovered from COVID-19.

J is TRBJ2-2 and V is TRBV15, with 7 positions matching TRBD2. This CDR3 spans 14 amino acids. With 11 bases clipped from V and 0 bases from J, the junction kept 6 bases outside the gene matches. Germline assignment: CDR1 LNHNV and CDR2 YYDKDF (reference sequence). CDR3 region: CAAGSGTNTGELFF. CDR3 DNA sequence: TGTGCCGCCGGAAGCGGGACGAACACCGGGGAGCTGTTTTTT.

The rearrangement uses TRBV10-3 and TRBJ1-2, with D unclear. V was pared by 8 bases and J by 1 base, with 14 bases between. Germline CDR1 reads ENHRY; CDR2 reads SYGVKD. CDR3 length equals 14 residues. CDR3 loop: CAIQRSALNYGYTF. The CDR3 bases are TGTGCCATCCAACGGTCCGCCCTTAACTATGGCTACACCTTC.

This clonotype was seen a handful of times. The chain combines TRBV15 with TRBJ2-5; 11 nucleotides agree with TRBD2. J gave up 4 bases and V 3 bases, and 13 bases lay outside the gene matches. The CDR3 extends over 18 amino acids. CDR1 LNHNV and CDR2 YYDKDF come from the germline V gene (reference sequence). This chain's CDR3 is CATSRDVRASGRLETQYF. The CDR3 coding sequence is TGTGCCACCAGCAGGGACGTACGGGCTAGCGGGAGGTTAGAGACCCAGTACTTC.

This clonotype is medium-sized (0.01 to 0.1%) by share. The J gene is TRBJ1-2, the V gene TRBV27, with D possibly TRBD1 on 6 matching bases. Trimming stripped 6 bases from V and 6 bases from J, with 11 bases between. CDR3 length equals 12 residues. Germline V lookup: CDR1 MNHEY, CDR2 SMNVEV (reference sequence). The DNA of the CDR3 is TGTGCCAGCAGCTTAAGGGGGAATGGCTACACCTTC. Translating it yields CASSLRGNGYTF.

The chain recombines TRBV7-3 with TRBJ2-1; the match to TRBD1 covers 7 bases. Losses at the gene ends were 3 bases for V and 9 bases for J; bases not matched to a gene: 17. The germline V gene has CDR1 SGHTA and CDR2 FQGTGA. This CDR3 is built from 17 residues. The CDR3, as DNA: TGTGCCAGCAGCTTTCAGGCCTTGGGCAGGGGGTCTGGTGAGCAGTTCTTC. Protein sequence: CASSFQALGRGSGEQFF.

This clonotype was picked up a small number of times. CDR3: CASSSSSTGRDTEAFF. CDR3 nucleotide sequence: TGTGCCAGCAGCTCCTCCTCGACAGGGAGGGACACTGAAGCTTTCTTT. The chain employs TRBV7-9 and TRBJ1-1; the match to TRBD1 covers 7 bases. CDR1 and CDR2 (germline): SEHNR, FQNEAQ (reference sequence). This CDR3 is built from 16 residues. The J segment lost 3 bases and the V segment lost 4 bases, leaving 11 bases of the junction unmatched. The full variable domain, in which reference TRBV7-9 and TRBJ1-1 provide the parts outside the CDR3, is DTGVSQNPRHKITKRGQNVTFRCDPISEHNRLYWYRQTLGQGPEFLTYFQNEAQLEKSRLLSDRFSAERPKGSFSTLEIQRTEQGDSAMYLCASSSSSTGRDTEAFFGQGTRLTVV.

The rearrangement links TRBV20-1 to TRBJ1-1; no clear D gene. The V and J ends lost 3 bases and 2 bases respectively, with 10 bases between them. The V gene's germline CDR1 is DFQATT and CDR2 SNEGSKA (reference sequence). The CDR3 has 13 residues. DNA for the CDR3: TGCAGTGCTAGTTACCGCGGAAACACTGAAGCTTTCTTT. This translates into CSASYRGNTEAFF.

The J gene is TRBJ1-2, the V gene TRBV20-1; TRBD1 matches at 10 bases. The CDR3 is 13 amino acids. Trimming at V came to 3 bases and at J to 8 bases, leaving 6 bases not matched to a gene. Germline V gives CDR1 DFQATT, CDR2 SNEGSKA (reference sequence). The chain's CDR3 is CSASRDRGFGYTF. CDR3 sequence (DNA): TGCAGTGCTAGCCGGGACAGGGGATTCGGCTACACCTTC.

This chain connects TRBV6-1 to TRBJ1-2; D remains unclear. The germline V gene encodes CDR1 MNHNS and CDR2 SASEGT. The CDR3 runs to 13 residues. With 6 bases removed from V and 0 bases from J, the gap between germline ends came to 8 bases. CDR3 residues: CASSLTSNYGYTF. CDR3 nucleotide sequence: TGTGCCAGCAGCCTGACTTCTAACTATGGCTACACCTTC.

The rearrangement links TRBV28 to TRBJ1-5; D not resolved. Germline V gene data show CDR1 as MDHEN and CDR2 as SYDVKM. Trimming shortened V by 3 bases and J by 4 bases, and 19 bases separated the two germline ends. CDR3 length: 17 residues. The CDR3 region is CASSFRSFGLSNQPQHF. The CDR3 DNA reads as TGTGCCAGCAGTTTTAGAAGTTTCGGACTGTCGAATCAGCCCCAGCATTTT.

This rearrangement joins TRBV7-9 to TRBJ2-7; D is perhaps TRBD1 or TRBD2 (5 bases each). Between the trimmed V and J ends, which lost 2 bases and 7 bases, there was a span of 9 bases. Looked up from germline, CDR1 is SEHNR and CDR2 is FQNEAQ (reference sequence). The CDR3 consists of 12 residues. DNA for the CDR3: TGTGCCAGCAGCTTAAGCTGGGGGGAGCAGTACTTC. This translates into CASSLSWGEQYF.

The count of this clonotype is one. The CDR3 DNA follows: TGCGCCAGCAGTGATAAGACAGGGGTTGGCACAGATACGCAGTATTTT. It is translated as CASSDKTGVGTDTQYF. J is TRBJ2-3 and V is TRBV10-1; 8 nucleotides agree with TRBD1. After removal of 3 bases from V and 1 base from J, the junction contained 6 bases not matched to a gene. From germline, CDR1 is WNHNN and CDR2 SYGVQD (reference sequence). This CDR3 comprises 16 residues.

V and J are TRBV7-2 and TRBJ2-5; no clear D gene. V shed 5 bases and J shed 3 bases, with 13 bases lying between them. CDR1 is SGHTA and CDR2 is FQGNSA in the germline V gene. CDR3 length: 14 residues. The CDR3 DNA is TGTGCCAGCAGCCCCGACTGGCTTAAAGAGACCCAGTACTTC. Its translation: CASSPDWLKETQYF.

The J gene is TRBJ2-3, the V gene TRBV20-1; 12 bases match TRBD2. The CDR3 spans 16 residues. CDR1 is DFQATT and CDR2 is SNEGSKA in the germline V gene (reference sequence). The junction had 10 bases not matched to a gene; V was cut back by 5 bases and J by 4 bases. This chain's CDR3 is CSALRQLAGGADTQYF. The CDR3 nucleotides read TGCAGTGCTTTGCGCCAACTAGCGGGAGGAGCAGATACGCAGTATTTT.

This clonotype was picked up one time. The rearrangement uses TRBV20-1 and TRBJ2-3; 7 positions agree with TRBD1. Germline CDR1 and CDR2: DFQATT and SNEGSKA (reference sequence). V was clipped by 2 bases and J by 5 bases; unmatched bases: 10. The CDR3 spans 15 residues. The CDR3 DNA reads as TGCAGTGCTAGACCACCAGGGGGTTTTGGAGATACGCAGTATTTT. Protein product: CSARPPGGFGDTQYF.

This chain uses TRBV7-2 with TRBJ2-5; possibly TRBD1 for D (5 bases). Deletions cut 4 bases from V and 4 bases from J, with 13 bases between. Germline V gene data show CDR1 as SGHTA and CDR2 as FQGNSA. This CDR3 spans 14 amino acids. As DNA, the CDR3 is TGTGCCAGCAGCTACCCTTACAGGAGAGAGACCCAGTACTTC. Encoded protein: CASSYPYRRETQYF.

The CDR3 coding sequence is TGTGCCAGCAGTTTAATAGGGGAGGGCAATCAGCCCCAGCATTTT. Translation gives CASSLIGEGNQPQHF. The chain uses TRBV28 and TRBJ1-5; D is perhaps TRBD1 (5 bases). Germline CDR1 reads MDHEN; CDR2 reads SYDVKM. With 2 bases removed from V and 2 bases from J, the gap between germline ends came to 10 bases. The CDR3 spans 15 residues. The complete variable domain, with remaining parts taken from reference TRBV28 and TRBJ1-5, reads DVKVTQSSRYLVKRTGEKVFLECVQDMDHENMFWYRQDPGLGLRLIYFSYDVKMKEKGDIPEGYSVSREKKERFSLILESASTNQTSMYLCASSLIGEGNQPQHFGDGTRLSIL.

The chain joins TRBV5-1 to TRBJ2-5; 14 bases line up with TRBD2. This CDR3 spans 18 amino acids. CDR1 and CDR2 (germline): SGHRS, YFSETQ. Trimming removed 1 base from V and 5 bases from J; junction bases left unmatched: 10. DNA for the CDR3: TGCGCCAGCAGCTTGAGCAGGGGACTAGCGGGAGAAGGCGAGACCCAGTACTTC. Translating it yields CASSLSRGLAGEGETQYF.

The chain combines TRBV27 with TRBJ2-7; D is undetermined. Deletions cut 8 bases from V and 0 bases from J, with 14 bases between. The germline CDR1 and CDR2 sequences are MNHEY and SMNVEV (reference sequence). CDR3 length: 14 residues. CDR3 nucleotide sequence: TGTGCCAGCGACTTTAGGGTTCCCTCCTACGAGCAGTACTTC. It codes for CASDFRVPSYEQYF.

V and J are TRBV7-2 and TRBJ1-2, with a tentative D call TRBD1 (6 bases). The CDR3 is 14 amino acids. Trimming removed 4 bases at V and 2 bases at J, with 11 bases between. Germline CDR1 reads SGHTA; CDR2 reads FQGNSA. Here the CDR3 DNA reads TGTGCCAGCAGCTCCGACAGGACCAACTATGGCTACACCTTC. Its translation is CASSSDRTNYGYTF.

As regards this clonotype: The junction departs from the called germline gene at one end, perhaps through a read error. V and J are TRBV15 and TRBJ2-5, with D unclear. CDR1 and CDR2 from the germline V gene are LNHNV and YYDKDF (reference sequence). The CDR3 consists of 11 residues. The CDR3 DNA is TGTGCCAGCAGCCAAAAAGAGACCCAGTACTTC. Its translation is CASSQKETQYF. The variable domain in full, with the rest retrieved from reference TRBV15 and TRBJ2-5, is DAMVIQNPRYQVTQFGKPVTLSCSQTLNHNVMYWYQQKSSQAPKLLFHYYDKDFNNEADTPDNFQSRRPNTSFCFLDIRSPGLGDTAMYLCASSQKETQYFGPGTRLLVL.

This chain uses TRBV10-2 with TRBJ2-1; 9 bases are a match to TRBD2. Germline CDR1 is WSHSY and CDR2 is SAAADI. Germline trimming cut 6 bases from V and 7 bases from J; bases unmatched to any gene: 4. This CDR3 region has 13 residues. The CDR3 DNA follows: TGCGCCAGCAGGGCGGGAGGGAGGAATGAGCAGTTCTTC. It yields the protein CASRAGGRNEQFF.

On this clonotype: A much larger clone sits a single nucleotide away, making a read error possible. V is TRBV28 and J is TRBJ2-7; the D is unclear. From germline, CDR1 is MDHEN and CDR2 SYDVKM. Trimming took 2 bases from V and 2 from J, leaving 13 bases between them. CDR3 length equals 15 residues. For the CDR3, the DNA is TGTGCCAGCAGTTTACCAGAGACTGGGGCCTACGAGCAGTACTTC. Protein sequence: CASSLPETGAYEQYF.

This clonotype occurred a few times. The V call is TRBV28, the J call TRBJ1-5; D is perhaps TRBD1 (6 bases). Germline CDR1 and CDR2: MDHEN and SYDVKM. CDR3 length: 15 residues. Trimming shortened V by 2 bases and J by 1 base, and 9 bases separated the two germline ends. The CDR3 DNA reads TGTGCCAGCAGTTTAGTAGGGGGAAGCAATCAGCCCCAGCATTTT. Translated: CASSLVGGSNQPQHF.

This clonotype was seen only a few times. The V and J genes are TRBV6-1 and TRBJ1-2; D not resolved. The CDR3 contains 14 residues. V lost 2 bases and J lost 4, with 11 bases in between. Germline lookup yields CDR1 MNHNS and CDR2 SASEGT. The CDR3 loop reads CASSEYAASYGYTF. The CDR3 bases are TGTGCCAGCAGTGAATACGCAGCTTCCTATGGCTACACCTTC.

The sample holds a few counts of this clonotype. The chain couples TRBV2 to TRBJ2-7; D unclear. This CDR3 comprises 13 residues. The germline V and J ends were trimmed by 8 bases and 5 bases, with 16 bases remaining between them. Germline-derived CDR1 and CDR2 are SNHLY and FYNNEI. CDR3 DNA sequence: TGTGCCAGCGCCATCGGTGGTGGGGACGAGCAGTACTTC. It encodes CASAIGGGDEQYF.

The chain recombines TRBV15 with TRBJ2-5; D uncertain. The V end was cut by 0 bases, the J end by 0 bases, with 11 bases between. This CDR3 is 16 amino acids long. Germline V lookup: CDR1 LNHNV, CDR2 YYDKDF (reference sequence). The DNA of the CDR3 is TGTGCCACCAGCAGAGATGATGGCACACACCAAGAGACCCAGTACTTC. This translates into CATSRDDGTHQETQYF.

The chain links TRBV9 to TRBJ2-7; 8 bases fit TRBD1. V lost 5 bases to trimming and J lost 7 bases; unmatched junction nucleotides: 8. The length of the CDR3 is 13 residues. In germline, CDR1 is SGDLS, CDR2 YYNGEE. The DNA of the CDR3 is TGTGCCAGCAGTTTCGGACAGGGATCGGAGCAGTACTTC. It is translated as CASSFGQGSEQYF.

The V gene is TRBV20-1, the J gene TRBJ2-6; maybe TRBD2 (6 bases). The CDR3 extends over 17 amino acids. CDR1 is DFQATT, CDR2 SNEGSKA, per germline (reference sequence). Trimming stripped 4 bases from V and 2 bases from J, with 18 bases between. As DNA, the CDR3 is TGCAGTGCTATGGTAGTTCGGGGGTCGGCTGGGGCCAACGTCCTGACTTTC. Encoded protein: CSAMVVRGSAGANVLTF.

This clonotype came up a few times. The chain uses TRBV20-1 and TRBJ2-3, with a weak D call TRBD1 (5 bases). Trimming cost V 0 bases and J 4 bases, with 14 bases left between them. Germline V gene lookup returns CDR1 DFQATT and CDR2 SNEGSKA (reference sequence). This CDR3 is built from 15 residues. The CDR3 DNA follows: TGCAGTGCTAGAGATCCGGGCAGGGTGGCAGATACGCAGTATTTT. Translating it yields CSARDPGRVADTQYF.